The 21 T cell receptor beta chains in this list originate from one sample, sequenced in a study of blood T cell repertoires in COVID-19. This table comes from immunoSEQ multiplex PCR, and its TCRdb copy is limited to in-frame clones, with some not included. This repertoire shows around 190,000 clones, 82% found once; its top ten account for 6.5% to 9.5%. The sequencing sample was made of peripheral blood. Source of these receptors: an older woman with COVID-19, enrolled during active disease.

A single count supports this clone. V gene TRBV6-5 combines with J gene TRBJ1-1; D gene ambiguous. The V end lost 7 bases, the J end lost 1 base, and 16 bases lay between the germline ends. The CDR3 covers 15 residues. CDR1 is MNHEY and CDR2 is SVGAGI in the germline V gene. This chain's CDR3 is CASMVFFATNTEAFF. The CDR3 DNA follows: TGTGCCAGCATGGTATTCTTCGCTACGAACACTGAAGCTTTCTTT.

The J gene is TRBJ1-4, the V gene TRBV6-5; the match to TRBD1 covers 10 bases. V was pared by 7 bases and J by 5 bases, with 7 bases of the junction left unmatched. The CDR3 consists of 15 residues. Germline V gene sequence: CDR1 MNHEY, CDR2 SVGAGI. The CDR3 coding sequence is TGTGCCAGCATTACAGACAGGGGGCGGAATGAAAAACTGTTTTTT. Translated, it gives CASITDRGRNEKLFF.

The chain recombines TRBV2 with TRBJ1-5; D might be TRBD1 (5 bases). CDR3 size: 15 residues. CDR1 is SNHLY and CDR2 is FYNNEI in the germline V gene. V was cut by 5 bases and J by 2 bases, with 13 bases left in between. The CDR3 is CASSTGTGGNQPQHF. As DNA, the CDR3 is TGTGCCAGCAGTACCGGGACGGGGGGCAATCAGCCCCAGCATTTT.

The chain recombines TRBV6-2 or TRBV6-3 with TRBJ2-1; 7 bases fit TRBD1. Trimming removed 2 bases from V and 6 bases from J; junction bases left unmatched: 7. The CDR3 totals 15 residues. Per germline, CDR1 MNHEY and CDR2 SVGEGT. This CDR3 is CASSYLQGNANEQFF. DNA for the CDR3: TGTGCCAGCAGTTACCTACAGGGGAACGCCAATGAGCAGTTCTTC.

CDR3 bases: TGTGCCAGCACTCACCGACAGGGGGCGCGCAATGAGCAGTTCTTC. Its translation: CASTHRQGARNEQFF. This chain connects TRBV13 to TRBJ2-1; TRBD1 aligns across 10 bases. The germline V gene encodes CDR1 PRHDT and CDR2 FYEKMQ (reference sequence). The V segment lost 7 bases and the J segment 6 bases; nucleotides outside the gene matches: 9. The CDR3 length is 15 residues.

The genes are TRBV28 and TRBJ1-2, with D possibly being TRBD1 (6 bases). Between the trimmed V and J ends, which lost 1 base and 3 bases, there was a span of 18 bases. The CDR3 spans 17 residues. Germline V gene data show CDR1 as MDHEN and CDR2 as SYDVKM. The CDR3 region has the DNA TGTGCCAGCAGTTTATCTGGACAGTCAGGGCAAGACTATGGCTACACCTTC. Translation gives CASSLSGQSGQDYGYTF.

The chain joins TRBV7-8 to TRBJ1-2, with TRBD1 as a possible D gene (6 bases). This CDR3 is 15 amino acids long. V dropped 5 bases and J dropped 7 bases, with 20 bases sitting between them. Per germline, CDR1 SGHVS and CDR2 FQNEAQ. The CDR3 DNA reads TGTGCCAGCAGCGTATCAACAGGGTTCGAGGGTGGCTACACCTTC. Its translation: CASSVSTGFEGGYTF. Full variable domain (outside the CDR3, taken from reference TRBV7-8 and TRBJ1-2): GAGVSQSPRYKVAKRGQDVALRCDPISGHVSLFWYQQALGQGPEFLTYFQNEAQLDKSGLPSDRFFAERPEGSVSTLKIQRTQQEDSAVYLCASSVSTGFEGGYTFGSGTRLTVV.

The V call is TRBV5-1, the J call TRBJ1-1; D might be TRBD1 (5 bases). The germline V gene encodes CDR1 SGHRS and CDR2 YFSETQ. The V end lost 3 bases, the J end lost 2 bases, and 14 bases lay between the germline ends. This CDR3 has 15 amino acids. CDR3 amino acids: CASSSNPGGNTEAFF. Written as DNA, the CDR3 is TGCGCCAGCAGCTCAAACCCGGGGGGAAACACTGAAGCTTTCTTT.

The table lists this clone with a few counts. The chain is built from TRBV15 and TRBJ1-5, with D unclear. CDR3 size: 16 residues. In germline, CDR1 is LNHNV, CDR2 YYDKDF (reference sequence). The V gene lost 3 bases and the J gene lost 1 base, with 13 bases spanning the gap. This CDR3 reads CATSSSRSVSNQPQHF. The CDR3 DNA follows: TGTGCCACCAGCAGCTCCCGCTCGGTAAGCAATCAGCCCCAGCATTTT.

This CDR3 reads CASSQDWRGPDTDTQYF. In nucleotides, the CDR3 is TGTGCCAGCAGCCAAGACTGGCGGGGGCCAGACACAGATACGCAGTATTTT. This chain joins TRBV3-1 (or the pseudogene TRBV3-2) and TRBJ2-3, with a possible D match to TRBD2 (7 bases). V shed 0 bases and J shed 2 bases, with 15 bases lying between them. The length of the CDR3 is 17 residues. Germline-derived CDR1 and CDR2 are LGHDT and YNNKEL (reference sequence).

The chain joins TRBV19 to TRBJ2-2; 9 nucleotides line up with TRBD1. The CDR3 is 15 amino acids. V dropped 4 bases and J dropped 8; count of bases not matched to a gene: 8. The germline gives CDR1 LNHDA, CDR2 SQIVND (reference sequence). CDR3 protein: CASSTEGTGMGELFF. Here the CDR3 DNA reads TGTGCCAGTAGTACCGAAGGGACAGGGATGGGGGAGCTGTTTTTT.

The rearrangement uses TRBV27 and TRBJ1-4, with a tentative D call TRBD1 (5 bases). With 2 bases removed from V and 8 bases from J, the gap between germline ends came to 12 bases. This CDR3 has 14 residues. CDR1 and CDR2 from the germline V gene are MNHEY and SMNVEV (reference sequence). This chain's CDR3 is CASSLGAGREKLFF. As DNA, the CDR3 is TGTGCCAGCAGTTTAGGGGCGGGGAGGGAAAAACTGTTTTTT.

The chain uses TRBV9 and TRBJ1-2; D might be TRBD1 (6 bases). The germline CDR1 and CDR2 sequences are SGDLS and YYNGEE. This CDR3 has 13 amino acids. V dropped 1 base and J dropped 4 bases, with 8 bases sitting between them. For the CDR3, the DNA is TGTGCCAGCAGCGTACAGGGGACCTATGGCTACACCTTC. Protein product: CASSVQGTYGYTF.

The J gene is TRBJ2-7, the V gene TRBV10-3; tentatively, D is TRBD1 (6 bases). V gave up 0 bases and J gave up 5 bases, with 14 bases separating them. The CDR3 totals 15 residues. CDR1 is ENHRY, CDR2 SYGVKD, per germline. The DNA for the CDR3 is TGTGCCATCAGTGAGTCGCGGACAGAGGTCAACGAGCAGTACTTC. Its protein is CAISESRTEVNEQYF.

The chain joins TRBV7-6 to TRBJ1-1; weak D call: TRBD1 (5 bases). Germline V gene data show CDR1 as SGHVS and CDR2 as FNYEAQ. This CDR3 region has 17 residues. Trimming left V 1 base short and J 0 bases short, with 15 bases between. The CDR3 region is CASSLGYRGRMNTEAFF. The CDR3 region has the DNA TGTGCCAGCAGCTTAGGTTACCGGGGGAGGATGAACACTGAAGCTTTCTTT. The complete variable domain, with remaining parts taken from reference TRBV7-6 and TRBJ1-1, reads GAGVSQSPRYKVTKRGQDVALRCDPISGHVSLYWYRQALGQGPEFLTYFNYEAQQDKSGLPNDRFSAERPEGSISTLTIQRTEQRDSAMYRCASSLGYRGRMNTEAFFGQGTRLTVV.

V is TRBV27 and J is TRBJ1-1, with 7 nucleotides matching TRBD1. V gave up 5 bases and J gave up 1 base; unmatched junction bases: 1. Germline V gene data show CDR1 as MNHEY and CDR2 as SMNVEV (reference sequence). CDR3 length equals 13 residues. CDR3 amino acids: CASSRTGNTEAFF. In DNA, the CDR3 is TGTGCCAGCAGTAGGACAGGGAACACTGAAGCTTTCTTT.

DNA of the CDR3: TGTGCCAGCAGCCAAGAGGCAGGGTTCCAAGAGACCCAGTACTTC. It encodes CASSQEAGFQETQYF. The rearrangement uses TRBV14 and TRBJ2-5; possible D gene TRBD1, 5 bases. Per germline, CDR1 SGHDN and CDR2 FVKESK. V dropped 0 bases and J dropped 1 base, with 9 bases sitting between them. The CDR3 is 15 amino acids.

This chain links TRBV18 with TRBJ2-1, with TRBD1 identical over 10 bases. The CDR3 contains 15 residues. CDR1 KGHSH and CDR2 LQKENI come from the germline V gene. V shed 6 bases, J shed 8 bases, and the junction held 10 bases outside the gene matches. CDR3 bases: TGTGCCAGCTCGCTCAGACAGGGGGCTAACGATGAGCAGTTCTTC. This gives the protein CASSLRQGANDEQFF.

This clone showed up just a few times. This rearrangement joins TRBV3-1 (or the pseudogene TRBV3-2) to TRBJ1-4, with TRBD1 matching 7 bases. Germline V CDR1 and CDR2: LGHDT, YNNKEL (reference sequence). Unmatched junction bases numbered 12, after V lost 4 bases and J lost 7 bases. This CDR3 comprises 16 residues. DNA for the CDR3: TGTGCCAGCAGCCTTAAGTTAGGGGGCCCAATTGAAAAACTGTTTTTT. Amino acids: CASSLKLGGPIEKLFF.

V usage is TRBV6-1 and J usage is TRBJ1-4; D not certain. The germline gives CDR1 MNHNS, CDR2 SASEGT. V lost 0 bases to trimming and J lost 3 bases, with 8 bases between them. The CDR3 contains 15 residues. CDR3 amino acids: CASSEAGGSNEKLFF. CDR3 in DNA: TGTGCCAGCAGTGAAGCTGGCGGATCTAATGAAAAACTGTTTTTT.

This rearrangement joins TRBV7-9 to TRBJ2-1, with a tentative D call TRBD1 (5 bases). Deletions cut 4 bases from V and 6 bases from J, with 16 bases between. The CDR3 sequence is 15 residues long. Germline V CDR1 and CDR2: SEHNR, FQNEAQ (reference sequence). The CDR3 here is CASSSRAGSGNEQFF. The CDR3 nucleotides read TGTGCCAGCAGCTCCCGGGCAGGGTCAGGCAATGAGCAGTTCTTC.